The following is a T cell receptor beta chain sequence with its context. This sample is part of a study of cytomegalovirus exposure and HLA in healthy donors. The repertoire was sequenced with immunoSEQ multiplex PCR; TCRdb's copy has only in-frame clones and lacks some. The sample consists of about 130,000 clones, 75% to 90% of them appearing once. The source is a woman between 18 and 29 years old in good health and CMV-seronegative. The sample taken for sequencing was PBMCs.

CDR3 sequence: CSASQSNEQFF. Written as DNA, the CDR3 is TGCAGTGCTAGTCAGTCCAATGAGCAGTTCTTC. The rearrangement uses TRBV20-1 and TRBJ2-1; D remains unclear. V shed 3 bases and J shed 6 bases, with 6 bases lying between them. The CDR3 has 11 residues. Germline CDR1 reads DFQATT; CDR2 reads SNEGSKA (reference sequence).